What follows describes a single T cell receptor beta chain. Antigen specificity is unknown. This CDR3 comprises 14 residues. Per the germline V gene, CDR1 is KGHSH and CDR2 is LQKENI. V dropped 7 bases and J dropped 0 bases, with 11 bases sitting between them. These data come from a study of cytomegalovirus exposure and HLA in healthy donors. Whole-study context: Per a later analysis, the roughly 670 first-cohort and 120 or so validation repertoires shared one platform.

Findings of the study overall: One later analysis, an examination of the 100 to 150 validation repertoires, found that first-cohort TCR clusters tended to co-occur in them.

Only in-frame clones appear in the TCRdb table, and some are missing; sequencing was by immunoSEQ multiplex PCR. In the table there are 200,000 or so clones, 83% of which are singletons. Among the 120 subjects of the validation cohort, separate from the approximately 670-subject first cohort, were the donors. The sequencing input was PBMCs. The source is a young woman in good health and CMV-seronegative. The rearrangement links TRBV18 to TRBJ2-3; D unresolved. This chain's CDR3 is CASYLDGSTDTQYF. CDR3 nucleotide sequence: TGTGCCAGCTATCTAGACGGCAGCACAGATACGCAGTATTTT.